The 31 T cell receptor beta chains presented below share a single source sample, sequenced in a study of blood T cell repertoires in COVID-19. Clones were read by immunoSEQ multiplex PCR, and TCRdb kept only the in-frame ones, dropping some. The table includes around 400,000 clones, about 89% detected once. Sample: peripheral blood. The source of these receptors is a woman aged 55-70 years with COVID-19, enrolled during active disease.

V gene TRBV5-1 combines with J gene TRBJ1-1; D possibly corresponds to TRBD1 (6 bases). CDR3 length: 15 amino acids. Germline V gives CDR1 SGHRS, CDR2 YFSETQ. V shed 4 bases and J shed 0 bases, with 13 bases lying between them. In DNA form, the CDR3 reads TGCGCCAGCAGCCCGGAACAGGGCCTGAACACTGAAGCTTTCTTT. It is translated as CASSPEQGLNTEAFF.

The chain is built from TRBV28 and TRBJ2-7, with 7 bases identical to TRBD1. Germline assignment: CDR1 MDHEN and CDR2 SYDVKM. With 8 bases clipped from V and 5 bases from J, the junction kept 9 bases outside the gene matches. The CDR3 totals 13 residues. CDR3 residues: CASLGQFPHEQYF. The CDR3 DNA sequence: TGTGCCAGCCTGGGACAGTTTCCCCACGAGCAGTACTTC.

The chain joins TRBV19 to TRBJ1-1; D gene uncertain. From germline, CDR1 is LNHDA and CDR2 SQIVND (reference sequence). V shed 4 bases and J shed 0 bases, with 9 bases lying between them. This CDR3 comprises 14 residues. The CDR3, as DNA: TGTGCCAGTAGTAAAACTCTAATGAACACTGAAGCTTTCTTT. This sequence encodes CASSKTLMNTEAFF.

In its sample, this clone was seen a few times. This chain uses TRBV7-9 with TRBJ2-2; 8 bases agree with TRBD1. Germline trimming cut 4 bases from V and 13 bases from J; bases unmatched to any gene: 11. Germline V gives CDR1 SEHNR, CDR2 FQNEAQ (reference sequence). The CDR3 loop spans 14 amino acids. The DNA for the CDR3 is TGTGCCAGCAGCTCCCAGGACAGGGCAGAAAGGCTGTTTTTT. Its protein product is CASSSQDRAERLFF.

This clone showed up just a few times. This chain connects TRBV7-6 to TRBJ2-7, with D maybe TRBD2 (5 bases). V lost 5 bases and J lost 6, with 20 bases in between. This CDR3 comprises 15 residues. From germline, CDR1 is SGHVS and CDR2 FNYEAQ. As DNA, the CDR3 is TGTGCCAGCAGCCCAGTCCGGGGAAAGGTCCGCGAGCAGTACTTC. Translated, it gives CASSPVRGKVREQYF.

This clone has just a few counts. CDR3 sequence reads: CASSHLGQSNEKLFF. Written as DNA, the CDR3 is TGTGCCAGCAGCCATCTGGGGCAGTCTAATGAAAAACTGTTTTTT. The chain combines TRBV3-1 (or the pseudogene TRBV3-2) with TRBJ1-4; possible D gene TRBD1, 5 bases. The V and J ends lost 3 bases and 3 bases respectively, with 11 bases between them. Germline CDR1 LGHDT, CDR2 YNNKEL (reference sequence). The CDR3 length is 15 residues.

The chain uses TRBV5-1 and TRBJ1-1; D is uncertain. This CDR3 region has 13 residues. V lost 5 bases and J lost 0, with 8 bases in between. Germline V lookup: CDR1 SGHRS, CDR2 YFSETQ. The CDR3 region is CASRFQMNTEAFF. The DNA for the CDR3 is TGCGCCAGCAGGTTTCAGATGAACACTGAAGCTTTCTTT.

The chain joins TRBV18 to TRBJ2-2; D gene ambiguous. The germline gives CDR1 KGHSH, CDR2 LQKENI. The CDR3 extends over 16 amino acids. V lost 0 bases to trimming and J lost 1 base, with 9 bases between them. The CDR3 bases are TGTGCCAGCTCACCACCGTCCGGTCTGAACACCGGGGAGCTGTTTTTT. Its translation: CASSPPSGLNTGELFF. Based on the CDR3 plus reference TRBV18 and TRBJ2-2, the full variable domain is NAGVMQNPRHLVRRRGQEARLRCSPMKGHSHVYWYRQLPEEGLKFMVYLQKENIIDESGMPKERFSAEFPKEGPSILRIQQVVRGDSAAYFCASSPPSGLNTGELFFGEGSRLTVL.

This clone was seen only once. The V call is TRBV24-1, the J call TRBJ1-2, with TRBD1 matching 10 bases. V was clipped by 4 bases and J by 8 bases; unmatched bases: 6. The germline gives CDR1 KGHDR, CDR2 SFDVKD. This CDR3 has 14 amino acids. The CDR3 loop reads CATSDRGDRGGYTF. The CDR3 DNA is TGTGCCACCAGTGACCGAGGGGACAGGGGAGGCTACACCTTC.

The chain has TRBV2 and TRBJ2-5; 9 nucleotides match TRBD2. Germline CDR1 reads SNHLY; CDR2 reads FYNNEI. V dropped 7 bases and J dropped 5; count of bases not matched to a gene: 5. The CDR3 consists of 13 residues. The CDR3 nucleotides are TGTGCCAGCAAGGGACTAGCCCGGGAGACCCAGTACTTC. Its protein product is CASKGLARETQYF. The variable domain in full, with the rest retrieved from reference TRBV2 and TRBJ2-5, is EPEVTQTPSHQVTQMGQEVILRCVPISNHLYFYWYRQILGQKVEFLVSFYNNEISEKSEIFDDQFSVERPDGSNFTLKIRSTKLEDSAMYFCASKGLARETQYFGPGTRLLVL.

The CDR3 DNA reads TGTGCCAGCAGTGGGACAGCAAGCAATCAGCCCCAGCATTTT. Protein sequence: CASSGTASNQPQHF. The V and J genes are TRBV9 and TRBJ1-5; 7 bases align to TRBD1. The CDR3 runs to 14 residues. Trimming at V came to 5 bases and at J to 1 base, leaving 3 bases not matched to a gene. CDR1 and CDR2 from the germline V gene are SGDLS and YYNGEE.

The V call is TRBV27, the J call TRBJ2-3; 8 bases map to TRBD1. The CDR3 is made up of 15 amino acids. The trim removed 7 bases at V and 2 bases at J, leaving 8 bases unmatched. Germline values: CDR1 MNHEY, CDR2 SMNVEV (reference sequence). DNA for the CDR3: TGTGCCAGCACTTCCCGGGACAGGTACACAGATACGCAGTATTTT. This sequence encodes CASTSRDRYTDTQYF.

This clone was picked up a small number of times. The V gene is TRBV14, the J gene TRBJ1-5, with unresolved D. V was shortened by 4 bases and J by 4 bases, with 8 bases between the two germline ends. Per the germline V gene, CDR1 is SGHDN and CDR2 is FVKESK. The CDR3 extends over 13 amino acids. CDR3 protein: CASSRDGNQPQHF. In nucleotides, the CDR3 is TGTGCCAGCAGCCGTGACGGGAATCAGCCCCAGCATTTT.

This clone was seen only a few times. The genes are TRBV5-1 and TRBJ2-1, with no clear D. Trimming took off 4 bases at V and 0 bases at J, with 14 bases between the two ends. CDR3 length: 16 residues. Germline CDR1 is SGHRS and CDR2 is YFSETQ. The CDR3 protein is CASSTSTESSYNEQFF. The CDR3 coding sequence is TGCGCCAGCAGCACCTCAACGGAGAGCTCCTACAATGAGCAGTTCTTC.

CDR3 sequence: CASSPGQAGNTIYF. The CDR3 DNA sequence: TGTGCCAGCAGCCCGGGACAGGCTGGAAACACCATATATTTT. The chain couples TRBV5-6 to TRBJ1-3; 8 bases fit TRBD1. The CDR3 loop spans 14 amino acids. V lost 4 bases and J lost 2; bases outside the gene matches: 2. Per germline, CDR1 SGHDT and CDR2 YYEEEE.

V and J are TRBV5-1 and TRBJ1-2; tentatively, D is TRBD1 (5 bases). The CDR3 contains 13 residues. Trimming took 2 bases from V and 8 from J, leaving 13 bases between them. Germline V gives CDR1 SGHRS, CDR2 YFSETQ. In DNA form, the CDR3 reads TGCGCCAGCAGCTTCTACCAGGGAAGCGGCTACACCTTC. This translates into CASSFYQGSGYTF. Full variable domain (missing parts from reference TRBV5-1 and TRBJ1-2): KAGVTQTPRYLIKTRGQQVTLSCSPISGHRSVSWYQQTPGQGLQFLFEYFSETQRNKGNFPGRFSGRQFSNSRSEMNVSTLELGDSALYLCASSFYQGSGYTFGSGTRLTVV.

This chain uses TRBV15 with TRBJ2-1; D remains ambiguous. CDR1 and CDR2 (germline): LNHNV, YYDKDF (reference sequence). The CDR3 covers 12 residues. Trimming took 6 bases from V and 5 from J, leaving 8 bases between them. CDR3 in amino acids: CATSQANNEQFF. The CDR3 region has the DNA TGTGCCACCAGTCAGGCAAACAATGAGCAGTTCTTC.

This chain uses TRBV9 with TRBJ1-4; 7 bases are shared with TRBD1. J gave up 6 bases and V 2 bases, and 4 bases lay outside the gene matches. This CDR3 has 14 residues. Looked up from germline, CDR1 is SGDLS and CDR2 is YYNGEE. CDR3 sequence (DNA): TGTGCCAGCAGCGTGGACAGGTGGGATGAAAAACTGTTTTTT. It translates to CASSVDRWDEKLFF.

V and J are TRBV5-4 and TRBJ2-7, with TRBD1 matching over 7 bases. Germline loops: CDR1 SGHNT, CDR2 YYREEE (reference sequence). The CDR3 spans 15 residues. V shed 3 bases, J shed 4 bases, and the junction held 10 bases outside the gene matches. DNA of the CDR3: TGTGCCAGCAGCTCGCTAGGGACAGATCATTACGAGCAGTACTTC. This translates into CASSSLGTDHYEQYF. The full variable domain, in which reference TRBV5-4 and TRBJ2-7 provide the parts outside the CDR3, is ETGVTQSPTHLIKTRGQQVTLRCSSQSGHNTVSWYQQALGQGPQFIFQYYREEENGRGNFPPRFSGLQFPNYSSELNVNALELDDSALYLCASSSLGTDHYEQYFGPGTRLTVT.

The chain is built from TRBV13 and TRBJ1-1, with D possibly being TRBD1 (6 bases). V lost 0 bases, J lost 5 bases, and 22 bases lay in between. The CDR3 spans 18 residues. Per the germline V gene, CDR1 is PRHDT and CDR2 is FYEKMQ (reference sequence). CDR3 in DNA: TGTGCCAGCAGCTTAGGCACGCCAGGGGTAAGACTCAATACTGAAGCTTTCTTT. Amino acid sequence: CASSLGTPGVRLNTEAFF. Together with reference TRBV13 and TRBJ1-1, the CDR3 gives the full variable domain: AAGVIQSPRHLIKEKRETATLKCYPIPRHDTVYWYQQGPGQDPQFLISFYEKMQSDKGSIPDRFSAQQFSDYHSELNMSSLELGDSALYFCASSLGTPGVRLNTEAFFGQGTRLTVV.

The chain couples TRBV7-8 to TRBJ1-5; 10 nucleotides align to TRBD1. Germline CDR1 SGHVS, CDR2 FQNEAQ. Trimming cost V 4 bases and J 2 bases; bases outside gene matches: 2. The CDR3 has 15 residues. The CDR3 loop reads CASSWGTGGNQPQHF. CDR3 nucleotides: TGTGCCAGCAGCTGGGGGACAGGGGGCAATCAGCCCCAGCATTTT.

V is TRBV5-1 and J is TRBJ2-2; 8 bases align to TRBD1. The CDR3 spans 15 residues. J gave up 4 bases and V 4 bases, and 6 bases lay outside the gene matches. Per the germline V gene, CDR1 is SGHRS and CDR2 is YFSETQ. CDR3 sequence: CASSPSTGATGELFF. In DNA form, the CDR3 reads TGCGCCAGCAGCCCGTCGACAGGGGCCACCGGGGAGCTGTTTTTT. The full variable domain, its missing parts supplied by reference TRBV5-1 and TRBJ2-2, is KAGVTQTPRYLIKTRGQQVTLSCSPISGHRSVSWYQQTPGQGLQFLFEYFSETQRNKGNFPGRFSGRQFSNSRSEMNVSTLELGDSALYLCASSPSTGATGELFFGEGSRLTVL.

CDR3 sequence (DNA): TGTGCCAGCAGCCCGTTAGGCAGGAATGAAAAACTGTTTTTT. It translates to CASSPLGRNEKLFF. The V call is TRBV7-8, the J call TRBJ1-4; D not certain. The CDR3 runs 14 residues. CDR1 is SGHVS, CDR2 FQNEAQ, per germline. V gave up 5 bases and J gave up 5 bases, with 12 bases separating them.

The DNA of the CDR3 is TGTGCCAGCAGTTCCTATATAAACACCATATATTTT. Translation gives CASSSYINTIYF. The chain joins TRBV5-8 to TRBJ1-3; D gene unclear. The length of the CDR3 is 12 residues. The germline V and J ends were trimmed by 5 bases and 6 bases, with 9 bases remaining between them. Germline V lookup: CDR1 SGHTS, CDR2 YDEGEE.

CDR3 amino acids: CASSLGEASGYTF. For the CDR3, the DNA is TGTGCCAGCAGCTTAGGTGAGGCGTCTGGCTACACCTTC. This chain connects TRBV7-9 to TRBJ1-2; D not certain. This CDR3 region has 13 residues. The V end was cut by 1 base, the J end by 7 bases, with 10 bases between. Germline V gene data show CDR1 as SEHNR and CDR2 as FQNEAQ (reference sequence).

The V call is TRBV5-1, the J call TRBJ2-2, with 8 bases matching TRBD2. This CDR3 has 17 amino acids. CDR1 and CDR2 from the germline V gene are SGHRS and YFSETQ. J was trimmed by 2 bases and V by 6 bases; bases with no gene match: 12. CDR3 amino acids: CASTEGSGGYNTGELFF. DNA for the CDR3: TGCGCCAGCACCGAGGGAAGCGGGGGTTACAACACCGGGGAGCTGTTTTTT. Filled out from reference TRBV5-1 and TRBJ2-2, the complete variable domain reads KAGVTQTPRYLIKTRGQQVTLSCSPISGHRSVSWYQQTPGQGLQFLFEYFSETQRNKGNFPGRFSGRQFSNSRSEMNVSTLELGDSALYLCASTEGSGGYNTGELFFGEGSRLTVL.

The chain has TRBV5-1 and TRBJ1-4, with D maybe TRBD1 (6 bases). CDR3 length equals 13 residues. CDR1 is SGHRS, CDR2 YFSETQ, per germline. The V end was cut by 2 bases, the J end by 8 bases, with 10 bases between. The CDR3 region has the DNA TGCGCCAGCAGCTTCACAGGACAGGAAAAACTGTTTTTT. Protein product: CASSFTGQEKLFF.

This rearrangement joins TRBV18 to TRBJ1-1; D gene ambiguous. CDR1 is KGHSH, CDR2 LQKENI, per germline. The CDR3 is made up of 13 amino acids. V was clipped by 4 bases and J by 2 bases, with 8 bases between them. As DNA, the CDR3 is TGTGCCAGCTCACATCAGTTAAACACTGAAGCTTTCTTT. This codes for CASSHQLNTEAFF.

Here the CDR3 reads CAWSDMALSTDTQYF. In DNA form, the CDR3 reads TGTGCCTGGAGTGATATGGCTTTGAGCACAGATACGCAGTATTTT. The rearrangement joins TRBV30 to TRBJ2-3; D remains unclear. The CDR3 covers 15 residues. Germline V gene lookup returns CDR1 GTSNPN and CDR2 SVGIG (reference sequence). V was pared by 1 base and J by 0 bases, with 11 bases between.

This sequence joins TRBV2 and TRBJ2-5, with TRBD2 matching over 12 bases. CDR3 length: 17 amino acids. Germline V lookup: CDR1 SNHLY, CDR2 FYNNEI. Trimming took 7 bases from V and 7 from J; bases not matched to a gene: 16. CDR3 residues: CASKIHLAGGPDATQYF. CDR3 DNA: TGTGCCAGCAAAATACACCTAGCGGGGGGGCCGGATGCGACCCAGTACTTC. Full variable domain (outside the CDR3, taken from reference TRBV2 and TRBJ2-5): EPEVTQTPSHQVTQMGQEVILRCVPISNHLYFYWYRQILGQKVEFLVSFYNNEISEKSEIFDDQFSVERPDGSNFTLKIRSTKLEDSAMYFCASKIHLAGGPDATQYFGPGTRLLVL.

The chain recombines TRBV5-6 with TRBJ2-5, with 7 nucleotides matching TRBD1. The CDR3 has 17 amino acids. Germline V gene data show CDR1 as SGHDT and CDR2 as YYEEEE. With V trimmed by 4 bases and J by 5 bases, 17 bases remained unmatched. This chain's CDR3 is CASSPWGLQGPRETQYF. In DNA, the CDR3 is TGTGCCAGCAGCCCTTGGGGGCTACAGGGGCCGAGGGAGACCCAGTACTTC.